Listed here are 10 T cell receptor beta chains from one sample, sequenced in a study of blood T cells in healthy people across ages. The second PCR ran roughly 6 to 11 cycles with a sample-barcoded 5' primer and J-beta primers. TCRdb independently ran MiXCR on the 5' RACE reads; one entry per CDR3 protein. The repertoire has some 1.4 million distinct CDR3 sequences, roughly 40% of them found once; the top ten carry approximately 7.9%. Sequencing was done on a sample of blood. These receptors all stem from a woman in her late teens or twenties in good health.

This clonotype was detected a few times. The rearrangement links TRBV28 to TRBJ1-2; D ambiguous. The CDR3 sequence is 12 residues long. Germline V lookup: CDR1 MDHEN, CDR2 SYDVKM. V lost 6 bases and J 7 bases, leaving 12 bases between the germline ends. CDR3: CASSLPPGGYTF. The DNA of the CDR3 is TGTGCCAGCAGCCTCCCCCCGGGTGGCTACACCTTC.

This clonotype has just a few counts. The V call is TRBV11-2, the J call TRBJ2-7, with D uncertain. In germline, CDR1 is SGHAT, CDR2 FQNNGV. Trimming took off 0 bases at V and 3 bases at J, with 6 bases between the two ends. There are 13 residues in the CDR3. CDR3 residues: CASSLDRRYEQYF. The CDR3 nucleotides read TGTGCCAGCAGCTTAGATCGTCGCTACGAGCAGTACTTC.

The sample holds a few counts of this clonotype. The J gene is TRBJ2-1, the V gene TRBV20-1; the match to TRBD1 covers 7 bases. The V gene's germline CDR1 is DFQATT and CDR2 SNEGSKA (reference sequence). V lost 6 bases, J lost 0 bases, and 11 bases stayed unmatched. CDR3 length: 16 amino acids. The CDR3: CSATGQAYISYNEQFF. The CDR3 DNA is TGCAGTGCCACCGGACAGGCCTATATCTCCTACAATGAGCAGTTCTTC.

In this sample, this clonotype turned up a few times. The chain links TRBV20-1 to TRBJ2-3; tentative D call: TRBD1 (5 bases). The V and J ends lost 4 bases and 0 bases respectively, with 20 bases between them. Per germline, CDR1 DFQATT and CDR2 SNEGSKA (reference sequence). The CDR3 runs to 17 residues. The CDR3 DNA is TGCAGTGCTAAGACAGCACATCTTCACCCTAGCACAGATACGCAGTATTTT. Its protein product is CSAKTAHLHPSTDTQYF.

This clonotype occurred many times. The rearrangement uses TRBV4-1 and TRBJ1-2; D is uncertain. The germline V gene has CDR1 MGHRA and CDR2 YSYEKL. V was clipped by 5 bases and J by 4 bases, with 8 bases between them. The length of the CDR3 is 12 residues. Here the CDR3 DNA reads TGCGCCAGCAGCGGTTCGGTCTATGGCTACACCTTC. Translated: CASSGSVYGYTF.

The chain links TRBV9 to TRBJ2-2, with D perhaps being TRBD1 or TRBD2 (6 bases each). From germline, CDR1 is SGDLS and CDR2 YYNGEE. This CDR3 comprises 15 residues. With 3 bases removed from V and 1 base from J, the gap between germline ends came to 10 bases. DNA of the CDR3: TGTGCCAGCAGCGCCGGGGGCCTGAACACCGGGGAGCTGTTTTTT. It encodes CASSAGGLNTGELFF.

There are many counts of this clonotype. This sequence joins TRBV4-2 and TRBJ2-1; D unresolved. Trimming removed 0 bases at V and 5 bases at J, with 5 bases between. Germline CDR1 and CDR2: LGHNA and YNFKEQ. There are 13 residues in the CDR3. As DNA, the CDR3 is TGTGCCAGCAGCCAAGATGTGCACAATGAGCAGTTCTTC. It is translated as CASSQDVHNEQFF.

The chain employs TRBV7-9 and TRBJ2-1; D perhaps matches TRBD2 (5 bases). Germline CDR1 and CDR2: SEHNR and FQNEAQ (reference sequence). The ends were cut back, 2 bases at V and 4 bases at J, with 15 bases in the middle. This CDR3 is built from 16 residues. The CDR3 nucleotides read TGTGCCAGCAGCTTAATTGGTGGGAGCGGATACAATGAGCAGTTCTTC. Translating gives CASSLIGGSGYNEQFF.

V usage is TRBV2 and J usage is TRBJ1-5; D is ambiguous. The CDR3 consists of 14 residues. Trimming removed 7 bases from V and 2 bases from J, with 12 bases in between. CDR1 and CDR2 from the germline V gene are SNHLY and FYNNEI. The CDR3 loop reads CASTTETGNQPQHF. CDR3 nucleotide sequence: TGTGCCAGCACCACCGAAACAGGCAATCAGCCCCAGCATTTT. Together with reference TRBV2 and TRBJ1-5, the CDR3 gives the full variable domain: EPEVTQTPSHQVTQMGQEVILRCVPISNHLYFYWYRQILGQKVEFLVSFYNNEISEKSEIFDDQFSVERPDGSNFTLKIRSTKLEDSAMYFCASTTETGNQPQHFGDGTRLSIL.

The V and J genes are TRBV27 and TRBJ1-4; D gene unclear. This CDR3 has 16 amino acids. Germline V gene lookup returns CDR1 MNHEY and CDR2 SMNVEV (reference sequence). V was cut by 4 bases and J by 3 bases, with 15 bases left in between. The CDR3 protein is CASSYGDPGANEKLFF. The CDR3 DNA follows: TGTGCCAGCAGTTACGGTGACCCCGGGGCTAATGAAAAACTGTTTTTT.